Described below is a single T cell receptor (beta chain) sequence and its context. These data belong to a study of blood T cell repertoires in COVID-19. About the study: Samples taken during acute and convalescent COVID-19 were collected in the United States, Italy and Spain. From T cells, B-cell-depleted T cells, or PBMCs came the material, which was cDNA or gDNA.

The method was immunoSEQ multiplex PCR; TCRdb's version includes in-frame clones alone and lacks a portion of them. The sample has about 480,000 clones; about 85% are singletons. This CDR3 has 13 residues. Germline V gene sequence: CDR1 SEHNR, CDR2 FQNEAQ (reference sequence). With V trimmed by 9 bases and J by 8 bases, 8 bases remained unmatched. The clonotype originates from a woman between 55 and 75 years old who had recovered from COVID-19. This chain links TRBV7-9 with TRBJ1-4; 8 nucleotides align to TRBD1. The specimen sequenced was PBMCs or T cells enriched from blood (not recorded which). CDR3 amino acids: CASTGQEREKLFF. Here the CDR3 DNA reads TGTGCCAGTACGGGACAGGAAAGGGAAAAACTGTTTTTT.